Listed here are 28 T cell receptor beta chains from one sample, sequenced in a study of blood T cell repertoires in COVID-19. Assay used: immunoSEQ multiplex PCR; TCRdb lists only in-frame clones, some missing. Of approximately 280,000 clones listed, 90% are singletons. The sequenced sample consisted of PBMCs or T cells enriched from blood (not recorded which). These receptors originate from a woman between 18 and 29 years old with acute COVID-19.

The chain joins TRBV5-6 to TRBJ1-1; D not resolved. Germline loops: CDR1 SGHDT, CDR2 YYEEEE. The CDR3 is made up of 13 amino acids. V lost 2 bases and J lost 1, with 6 bases in between. The CDR3 loop is CASSLSRNTEAFF. DNA for the CDR3: TGTGCCAGCAGCTTATCTCGGAACACTGAAGCTTTCTTT.

The V gene is TRBV28, the J gene TRBJ2-1; 13 nucleotides match TRBD2. Germline lookup yields CDR1 MDHEN and CDR2 SYDVKM. CDR3 length: 16 residues. V dropped 7 bases and J dropped 4; count of bases not matched to a gene: 7. Here the CDR3 DNA reads TGTGCCAGCAACGAACTAGCGGGAGGGCTTTACAATGAGCAGTTCTTC. Protein product: CASNELAGGLYNEQFF.

The V and J genes are TRBV18 and TRBJ1-2; unclear D gene. Deletions cut 2 bases from V and 4 bases from J, with 11 bases between. This CDR3 has 14 amino acids. Germline assignment: CDR1 KGHSH and CDR2 LQKENI. The DNA of the CDR3 is TGTGCCAGCTCACCAGGGAGGGATGCCTATGGCTACACCTTC. This gives the protein CASSPGRDAYGYTF.

The V call is TRBV5-1, the J call TRBJ1-1; 10 positions match TRBD1. The CDR3 is made up of 15 amino acids. The germline gives CDR1 SGHRS, CDR2 YFSETQ. Trimming cost V 0 bases and J 6 bases; bases outside gene matches: 5. CDR3 region: CASSLEGQGISEAFF. CDR3 DNA: TGCGCCAGCAGCTTGGAGGGACAGGGGATCTCTGAAGCTTTCTTT.

The chain carries TRBV27 and TRBJ2-3; TRBD1 matches 11 bases. The CDR3 contains 14 residues. Germline values: CDR1 MNHEY, CDR2 SMNVEV (reference sequence). The trim removed 6 bases at V and 6 bases at J, leaving 5 bases unmatched. The CDR3 DNA reads as TGTGCCAGCAGCCGGGACAGGGGGTCGGATACGCAGTATTTT. It encodes CASSRDRGSDTQYF.

The chain employs TRBV12-3 or TRBV12-4 and TRBJ2-7; TRBD2 aligns across 8 bases. The V segment lost 7 bases and the J segment 2 bases; nucleotides outside the gene matches: 4. The CDR3 is 13 residues long. CDR3 residues: CASTAGLAYEQYF. The CDR3 DNA sequence: TGTGCCAGCACCGCGGGACTAGCCTACGAGCAGTACTTC.

Here the CDR3 reads CASSNYLSSYEQYF. CDR3 bases: TGTGCCAGCAGCAATTATTTGAGCTCCTACGAGCAGTACTTC. The chain combines TRBV7-2 with TRBJ2-7; no clear D gene. Germline loops: CDR1 SGHTA, CDR2 FQGNSA. This CDR3 spans 14 amino acids. V was trimmed by 5 bases and J by 0 bases, leaving 11 bases between them.

V and J are TRBV19 and TRBJ2-2; 8 nucleotides align to TRBD2. CDR1 and CDR2 from the germline V gene are LNHDA and SQIVND (reference sequence). CDR3 length: 15 amino acids. After removal of 1 base from V and 5 bases from J, the junction contained 3 bases not matched to a gene. This chain's CDR3 is CASSIAGRGTGELFF. The DNA for the CDR3 is TGTGCCAGTAGTATAGCCGGGAGGGGGACCGGGGAGCTGTTTTTT.

This clone was seen only a few times. This chain links TRBV20-1 with TRBJ2-1; 10 bases line up with TRBD2. Germline V CDR1 and CDR2: DFQATT, SNEGSKA (reference sequence). V trimming: 3 bases; J trimming: 5 bases; junction bases outside the gene matches: 4. This CDR3 is built from 14 residues. CDR3 nucleotide sequence: TGCAGTGCTAGTAGCGGGAGGCCCGACAATGAGCAGTTCTTC. This translates into CSASSGRPDNEQFF.

The chain couples TRBV19 to TRBJ2-1, with D maybe TRBD2 (6 bases). This CDR3 is 16 amino acids long. Trimming took 1 base from V and 2 from J, leaving 12 bases between them. In germline, CDR1 is LNHDA, CDR2 SQIVND (reference sequence). This chain's CDR3 is CASSIGWRATYNEQFF. The CDR3 nucleotides are TGTGCCAGTAGTATAGGGTGGAGGGCCACCTACAATGAGCAGTTCTTC.

The chain carries TRBV7-3 and TRBJ1-2; 10 positions match TRBD1. V was clipped by 3 bases and J by 4 bases; unmatched bases: 5. CDR3 length: 15 residues. Germline-derived CDR1 and CDR2 are SGHTA and FQGTGA. As DNA, the CDR3 is TGTGCCAGCAGCTTGTCCGGGACAGGGGCCTATGGCTACACCTTC. Protein: CASSLSGTGAYGYTF.

This chain links TRBV9 with TRBJ2-1, with D maybe TRBD2 (7 bases). CDR3 length equals 13 residues. In germline, CDR1 is SGDLS, CDR2 YYNGEE. The ends were cut back, 6 bases at V and 8 bases at J, with 15 bases in the middle. CDR3 region: CASTRGGGDEQFF. The CDR3 nucleotides are TGTGCCAGCACCCGAGGGGGGGGCGATGAGCAGTTCTTC.

The gene calls are TRBV5-5 and TRBJ1-1; 7 nucleotides match TRBD1. V lost 2 bases, J lost 1 base, and 11 bases stayed unmatched. Per the germline V gene, CDR1 is SGHKS and CDR2 is YYEKEE (reference sequence). CDR3 length: 17 amino acids. The CDR3 protein is CASSFHPSGQQNTEAFF. Here the CDR3 DNA reads TGTGCCAGCAGCTTTCACCCGTCGGGACAGCAGAACACTGAAGCTTTCTTT.

This sequence joins TRBV23-1 and TRBJ1-1; 10 bases map to TRBD1. TRBV23-1 falls under the ORF class, with uncertain function. The CDR3 length is 16 residues. The V and J ends lost 5 bases and 5 bases, in that order; junction bases with no gene match: 11. The chain's CDR3 is CASSIPGQGVQTEAFF. The CDR3 nucleotides are TGCGCCAGCAGTATTCCAGGACAGGGGGTGCAAACTGAAGCTTTCTTT.

The J gene is TRBJ2-5, the V gene TRBV18; D unclear. CDR1 and CDR2 from the germline V gene are KGHSH and LQKENI. The CDR3 consists of 14 residues. The V and J ends lost 0 bases and 1 base respectively, with 6 bases between them. Here the CDR3 DNA reads TGTGCCAGCTCACCACCGGGCTCCCAAGAGACCCAGTACTTC. It is translated as CASSPPGSQETQYF. The full variable domain, with the rest looked up from reference TRBV18 and TRBJ2-5, is NAGVMQNPRHLVRRRGQEARLRCSPMKGHSHVYWYRQLPEEGLKFMVYLQKENIIDESGMPKERFSAEFPKEGPSILRIQQVVRGDSAAYFCASSPPGSQETQYFGPGTRLLVL.

This chain connects TRBV24-1 to TRBJ2-2; TRBD1 matches at 9 bases. Trimming at V came to 5 bases and at J to 2 bases, leaving 2 bases not matched to a gene. CDR1 is KGHDR, CDR2 SFDVKD, per germline. The length of the CDR3 is 15 residues. This CDR3 is CATSGDRDNTGELFF. The CDR3 nucleotides are TGTGCCACCAGTGGGGACAGGGACAACACCGGGGAGCTGTTTTTT.

As to this clone: The identical CDR3 is also encoded by other nucleotide sequences in the sample. V gene TRBV6-5 combines with J gene TRBJ2-7; TRBD1 aligns across 8 bases. The junction had 5 bases not matched to a gene; V was cut back by 7 bases and J by 3 bases. Germline CDR1 MNHEY, CDR2 SVGAGI. The CDR3 length is 13 residues. The DNA for the CDR3 is TGTGCCAGCACCCTAGGACAGGGCTACGAGCAGTACTTC. Translating it yields CASTLGQGYEQYF.

This chain uses TRBV2 with TRBJ2-1, with TRBD2 as a possible D gene (6 bases). V lost 6 bases, J lost 3 bases, and 15 bases lay in between. The V gene's germline CDR1 is SNHLY and CDR2 FYNNEI. The CDR3 is 15 residues long. Written as DNA, the CDR3 is TGTGCCAGCAGGGTAGCTAGCGAGTTCTACAATGAGCAGTTCTTC. It yields the protein CASRVASEFYNEQFF.

V gene TRBV15 combines with J gene TRBJ1-4; 7 positions match TRBD1. There are 18 residues in the CDR3. The J segment lost 7 bases and the V segment lost 2 bases, leaving 16 bases of the junction unmatched. Germline V lookup: CDR1 LNHNV, CDR2 YYDKDF (reference sequence). The CDR3 region has the DNA TGTGCCACCAGCAGAACGCCCGGGACAGAAGAGTACTCTGAAAAACTGTTTTTT. Its protein product is CATSRTPGTEEYSEKLFF.

This clone appeared a single time. This chain joins TRBV30 and TRBJ1-4; D is uncertain. The CDR3 has 14 residues. Trimming left V 0 bases short and J 7 bases short, with 12 bases between. In germline, CDR1 is GTSNPN, CDR2 SVGIG (reference sequence). CDR3 sequence (DNA): TGTGCCTGGAGTGTGCCCGGGAACGGTGAAAAACTGTTTTTT. The encoded protein is CAWSVPGNGEKLFF. Drawing the rest from reference TRBV30 and TRBJ1-4, the complete variable domain is SQTIHQWPATLVQPVGSPLSLECTVEGTSNPNLYWYRQAAGRGLQLLFYSVGIGQISSEVPQNLSASRPQDRQFILSSKKLLLSDSGFYLCAWSVPGNGEKLFFGSGTQLSVL.

The chain has TRBV11-2 and TRBJ2-2; 9 bases are a match to TRBD2. The V and J ends lost 6 bases and 0 bases, in that order; junction bases with no gene match: 5. The germline V gene encodes CDR1 SGHAT and CDR2 FQNNGV. The CDR3 contains 16 residues. Here the CDR3 DNA reads TGTGCCAGCAGACCCGGACTAGCGCCGAACACCGGGGAGCTGTTTTTT. This gives the protein CASRPGLAPNTGELFF.

The chain joins TRBV5-1 to TRBJ2-7; tentatively, D is TRBD2 (6 bases). Trimming stripped 2 bases from V and 6 bases from J, with 15 bases between. The CDR3 contains 14 residues. Looked up from germline, CDR1 is SGHRS and CDR2 is YFSETQ. The CDR3 loop is CASSLLVAGTEQYF. The CDR3 coding sequence is TGCGCCAGCAGCTTACTAGTCGCGGGGACCGAGCAGTACTTC.

The V and J genes are TRBV3-1 (or the pseudogene TRBV3-2) and TRBJ2-1, with D perhaps matching TRBD1 (8 bases). Deletions cut 5 bases from V and 16 bases from J, with 24 bases between. The length of the CDR3 is 14 residues. Germline assignment: CDR1 LGHDT and CDR2 YNNKEL (reference sequence). CDR3 bases: TGTGCCAGCAGCGCCGGGACAGGCCTCGGCGGGAGCTTCTTC. Translated: CASSAGTGLGGSFF.

The V and J genes are TRBV12-3 or TRBV12-4 and TRBJ2-1; 7 positions match TRBD2. Trimming removed 5 bases from V and 8 bases from J; junction bases left unmatched: 6. The length of the CDR3 is 13 residues. The CDR3 DNA sequence: TGTGCCAGCAGTACGACTAGCTTCTATGAGCAGTTCTTC. Its translation: CASSTTSFYEQFF.

Many counts were recorded for this clone. The CDR3 sequence is CASSIGGLGTSGNEQFF. For the CDR3, the DNA is TGTGCCAGCAGCATTGGAGGGCTTGGGACTAGCGGGAATGAGCAGTTCTTC. The chain uses TRBV9 and TRBJ2-1, with 12 bases fitting TRBD2. The length of the CDR3 is 17 residues. Germline CDR1 is SGDLS and CDR2 is YYNGEE. V dropped 4 bases and J dropped 7; count of bases not matched to a gene: 12. The full variable domain, completed using reference TRBV9 and TRBJ2-1, is DSGVTQTPKHLITATGQRVTLRCSPRSGDLSVYWYQQSLDQGLQFLIQYYNGEERAKGNILERFSAQQFPDLHSELNLSSLELGDSALYFCASSIGGLGTSGNEQFFGPGTRLTVL.

This chain uses TRBV7-9 with TRBJ2-3, with D unresolved. This CDR3 is 15 amino acids long. The germline CDR1 and CDR2 sequences are SEHNR and FQNEAQ (reference sequence). The V end was cut by 2 bases, the J end by 1 base, with 10 bases between. CDR3 sequence reads: CASSLLASRTDTQYF. CDR3 DNA: TGTGCCAGCAGCTTACTGGCTAGTCGCACAGATACGCAGTATTTT.

The rearrangement uses TRBV28 and TRBJ2-6; TRBD1 might be the D (6 bases). CDR3 length: 15 amino acids. The V end was cut by 5 bases, the J end by 2 bases, with 10 bases between. Germline CDR1 MDHEN, CDR2 SYDVKM. The CDR3 nucleotides are TGTGCCAGCAGTCCGCGGACAGCTGGGGCCAACGTCCTGACTTTC. Its protein is CASSPRTAGANVLTF.

The chain couples TRBV7-6 to TRBJ2-7; D possibly corresponds to TRBD2 (5 bases). Deletions cut 5 bases from V and 0 bases from J, with 17 bases between. Germline V gives CDR1 SGHVS, CDR2 FNYEAQ. The length of the CDR3 is 16 residues. The CDR3 is CASSARGIASSYEQYF. The CDR3, as DNA: TGTGCCAGCAGCGCACGGGGTATAGCGTCCTCCTACGAGCAGTACTTC. Filled out from reference TRBV7-6 and TRBJ2-7, the complete variable domain reads GAGVSQSPRYKVTKRGQDVALRCDPISGHVSLYWYRQALGQGPEFLTYFNYEAQQDKSGLPNDRFSAERPEGSISTLTIQRTEQRDSAMYRCASSARGIASSYEQYFGPGTRLTVT.